The rows below give T cell receptor beta chains drawn from one sample of a study of T cells after yellow fever vaccination. In TCRdb, the 5' RACE reads were re-called with MiXCR into one record per CDR3 protein. Counted here are about 13,000 distinct CDR3 sequences, under 5.5% occurring once; the ten biggest clones make up roughly 48%. The sample consisted of PBMCs, either bulk or a sorted T-cell subset (CD4+, CD8+, memory, or dextramer-sorted; not recorded which), taken 45 days after the yellow fever booster vaccination. The receptors shown here come from a man younger than 40 who received the YFV17D yellow fever vaccine. The CDR3 runs from the conserved cysteine through the conserved F or W.

>TRBV15
CATSDRSFEKLFF
>TRBV9
CASSDSNSTFYSNQPQHF
>TRBV7-2
CASSRPVERVKSESSYNEQFF
>TRBV4-3
CASSQDPGTSVTGELFF
>TRBV19
CASSSDREKEPQHF
>TRBV20-1
CSALAGDSNIQYF
>TRBV27
CASRDLAQGPSLYEQYF
>TRBV9
CASNPAEGSGELFF
>TRBV27
CASSFYRSSEQYF
>TRBV4-1
CASSQAGAGANVLTF